Below are 18 T cell receptor beta chains sequenced from a single sample in a study of human T cells and chemical hapten exposure. Total RNA was extracted from unfractionated whole blood. TCRdb re-called the 5' RACE reads through MiXCR, storing one row per CDR3 protein. This sample has under 85,000 distinct CDR3 sequences; 6.5% to 8.5% occur once, and the top ten carry under 2.5%. The receptors shown here come from a male donor in good health.

This clonotype was recorded many times. V gene TRBV6-2 or TRBV6-3 combines with J gene TRBJ1-1, with TRBD1 identical over 8 bases. The CDR3 is 17 residues long. Germline V gene data show CDR1 as MNHEY and CDR2 as SVGEGT. With V trimmed by 6 bases and J by 1 base, 13 bases remained unmatched. The CDR3 loop is CASSYLDRVVSNTEAFF. The DNA for the CDR3 is TGTGCCAGCAGCTATCTGGACAGGGTAGTATCGAACACTGAAGCTTTCTTT.

This clonotype was recorded a few times. V gene TRBV4-3 combines with J gene TRBJ2-5; 7 nucleotides line up with TRBD1. The CDR3 extends over 16 amino acids. V shed 1 base, J shed 6 bases, and the junction held 11 bases outside the gene matches. From germline, CDR1 is LGHNA and CDR2 YSLEER. The CDR3 loop reads CASSQGVRGLDKTQYF. The CDR3 coding sequence is TGCGCCAGCAGCCAAGGGGTTAGGGGGCTGGATAAGACCCAGTACTTC.

The J gene is TRBJ1-1, the V gene TRBV29-1, with 7 bases matching TRBD1. The V gene's germline CDR1 is SQVTM and CDR2 ANQGSEA. The CDR3 has 13 residues. Unmatched junction bases numbered 6, after V lost 4 bases and J lost 4 bases. The CDR3 reads CSVAGQLITEAFF. The CDR3 nucleotides read TGCAGCGTTGCGGGACAGTTAATCACTGAAGCTTTCTTT.

This clonotype showed up many times. This chain links TRBV29-1 with TRBJ2-3; D unresolved. V dropped 5 bases and J dropped 3 bases, with 9 bases sitting between them. The length of the CDR3 is 12 residues. Germline V CDR1 and CDR2: SQVTM, ANQGSEA. This CDR3 reads CSVMWVTDTQYF. The DNA of the CDR3 is TGCAGCGTTATGTGGGTTACAGATACGCAGTATTTT.

This clonotype came up many times. The V and J genes are TRBV14 and TRBJ2-7; the match to TRBD1 covers 7 bases. The CDR3 runs 16 residues. The ends lost 1 base at V and 2 bases at J; junction bases unmatched: 8. Looked up from germline, CDR1 is SGHDN and CDR2 is FVKESK. CDR3 residues: CASSQVFGTATYEQYF. CDR3 bases: TGTGCCAGCAGCCAAGTATTTGGGACAGCCACCTACGAGCAGTACTTC.

This clonotype has ten or more counts. The chain joins TRBV20-1 to TRBJ2-7, with a possible D match to TRBD1 (6 bases). This CDR3 contains 11 residues. Germline CDR1 and CDR2: DFQATT and SNEGSKA (reference sequence). V was cut by 3 bases and J by 6 bases, with 9 bases left in between. The CDR3 region has the DNA TGCAGTGCTAGTCAGGGGTCCGAGCAGTACTTC. This encodes CSASQGSEQYF.

This clonotype was seen only a few times. This chain joins TRBV29-1 and TRBJ2-5; 11 bases are a match to TRBD2. The germline V gene encodes CDR1 SQVTM and CDR2 ANQGSEA. V lost 4 bases and J lost 5; bases outside the gene matches: 6. CDR3 length: 14 amino acids. The chain's CDR3 is CSVGLAGMSETQYF. The CDR3, as DNA: TGCAGCGTTGGACTAGCGGGGATGTCGGAGACCCAGTACTTC.

Many counts were recorded for this clonotype. This chain uses TRBV6-6 with TRBJ1-2; D remains unclear. The CDR3 has 17 amino acids. The germline CDR1 and CDR2 sequences are MNHNY and SVGAGI (reference sequence). The V and J ends lost 6 bases and 0 bases respectively, with 20 bases between them. The CDR3 nucleotides are TGTGCCAGCAGCGGGTTAGCCCCCGAGGAGGCTAACTATGGCTACACCTTC. The encoded protein is CASSGLAPEEANYGYTF.

The chain couples TRBV27 to TRBJ1-2; weak D call: TRBD1 (5 bases). The CDR3 has 11 amino acids. V lost 8 bases and J 8 bases, leaving 12 bases between the germline ends. CDR1 is MNHEY, CDR2 SMNVEV, per germline (reference sequence). The CDR3 here is CASGGGGGYTF. The CDR3 DNA sequence: TGTGCCAGCGGGGGGGGTGGCGGCTACACCTTC.

This clonotype was seen a handful of times. V gene TRBV15 combines with J gene TRBJ1-1, with 8 bases that match TRBD1. V shed 0 bases and J 3 bases; nucleotides not matched to a gene: 6. Looked up from germline, CDR1 is LNHNV and CDR2 is YYDKDF (reference sequence). This CDR3 has 16 amino acids. This CDR3 reads CATSRDTLDRDTEAFF. For the CDR3, the DNA is TGTGCCACCAGCAGAGATACCCTGGACAGGGACACTGAAGCTTTCTTT. Combining the CDR3 with reference TRBV15 and TRBJ1-1 gives the whole variable domain DAMVIQNPRYQVTQFGKPVTLSCSQTLNHNVMYWYQQKSSQAPKLLFHYYDKDFNNEADTPDNFQSRRPNTSFCFLDIRSPGLGDTAMYLCATSRDTLDRDTEAFFGQGTRLTVV.

This clonotype was counted at least ten times. At one end the junction does not follow the germline gene, possibly because of a read error. V usage is TRBV6-5 and J usage is TRBJ2-1, with 11 bases identical to TRBD2. The CDR3 contains 15 residues. In germline, CDR1 is MNHEY, CDR2 SVGAGI. The CDR3 loop is CASRAGTSGNNEQFF. DNA of the CDR3: TGTGCAAGCAGGGCCGGGACTAGCGGCAACAATGAGCAGTTCTTC.

The sample holds a few counts of this clonotype. The V and J genes are TRBV6-5 and TRBJ2-5, with D hard to call. The CDR3 length is 13 residues. The germline gives CDR1 MNHEY, CDR2 SVGAGI. V was shortened by 5 bases and J by 2 bases, with 9 bases between the two germline ends. The CDR3 sequence is CASSRTVQETQYF. In DNA form, the CDR3 reads TGTGCCAGCAGTCGTACAGTTCAAGAGACCCAGTACTTC.

This sequence joins TRBV12-3 or TRBV12-4 and TRBJ1-5, with TRBD1 as a possible D gene (6 bases). V dropped 5 bases and J dropped 6 bases, with 14 bases sitting between them. This CDR3 contains 14 residues. The CDR3 is CASSDPGEGQPQHF. The CDR3 DNA follows: TGTGCCAGCAGTGATCCAGGGGAGGGTCAGCCCCAGCATTTT.

This clonotype was seen ten or more times. The chain couples TRBV12-3 or TRBV12-4 to TRBJ2-5; possibly TRBD2 for D (5 bases). V dropped 5 bases and J dropped 4 bases, with 11 bases sitting between them. The CDR3 contains 13 residues. The CDR3 DNA sequence: TGTGCCAGCAGTCGACCCGAGGGAGAGACCCAGTACTTC. It is translated as CASSRPEGETQYF.

This clonotype was recorded at least ten times. The rearrangement links TRBV5-1 to TRBJ2-7, with TRBD1 as a possible D gene (6 bases). Germline values: CDR1 SGHRS, CDR2 YFSETQ. Trimming left V 3 bases short and J 2 bases short, with 12 bases between. The CDR3 is 14 residues long. CDR3 sequence reads: CASSSGVLPYEQYF. CDR3 DNA: TGCGCCAGCAGCTCAGGGGTCCTACCCTACGAGCAGTACTTC.

This clonotype was detected ten times or more. The chain employs TRBV29-1 and TRBJ1-2, with unresolved D. The CDR3 consists of 12 residues. The V end lost 3 bases, the J end lost 3 bases, and 8 bases lay between the germline ends. Germline V CDR1 and CDR2: SQVTM, ANQGSEA. The CDR3, as DNA: TGCAGCGTTGAGCGGGCGGACTATGGCTACACCTTC. It translates to CSVERADYGYTF.

This clonotype was counted ten times or more. J is TRBJ1-6 and V is TRBV27; 9 positions match TRBD1. With 2 bases clipped from V and 8 bases from J, the junction kept 7 bases outside the gene matches. From germline, CDR1 is MNHEY and CDR2 SMNVEV (reference sequence). The CDR3 spans 16 residues. The CDR3 is CASSLLTGGSDSPLHF. In DNA form, the CDR3 reads TGTGCCAGCAGTTTACTTACAGGGGGCAGCGATTCACCCCTCCACTTT.

The table lists this clonotype with a few counts. The chain has TRBV20-1 and TRBJ2-1; 10 positions agree with TRBD2. Germline CDR1 and CDR2: DFQATT and SNEGSKA (reference sequence). This CDR3 region has 16 residues. V gave up 6 bases and J gave up 3 bases; unmatched junction bases: 11. Here the CDR3 reads CSAPPPLAGYYNEQFF. CDR3 nucleotide sequence: TGCAGTGCCCCCCCTCCACTAGCGGGATACTACAATGAGCAGTTCTTC.